These 8 T cell receptor beta chains were sequenced from one sample in a study of cytomegalovirus exposure and HLA in healthy donors. Sequenced by immunoSEQ multiplex PCR; TCRdb stores in-frame clones only, minus some. The repertoire holds fewer than 250,000 clones, about 82% seen once, with more than 1.2% in the top ten. Sequencing was performed on PBMCs. These receptors were obtained from a woman younger than 30 in good health and CMV-seronegative.

A few counts support this clone. The chain joins TRBV2 to TRBJ1-2; the match to TRBD1 covers 8 bases. CDR3 length: 13 residues. In germline, CDR1 is SNHLY, CDR2 FYNNEI. V shed 5 bases, J shed 2 bases, and the junction held 1 base outside the gene matches. Here the CDR3 reads CASSQGANYGYTF. Written as DNA, the CDR3 is TGTGCCAGCAGTCAGGGGGCAAACTATGGCTACACCTTC.

This clone is a singleton in its sample. This rearrangement joins TRBV5-1 to TRBJ1-6, with TRBD1 matching 11 bases. CDR1 is SGHRS and CDR2 is YFSETQ in the germline V gene. V trimming: 4 bases; J trimming: 7 bases; junction bases outside the gene matches: 7. The CDR3 sequence is 16 residues long. Here the CDR3 reads CASSLGTGGGNSPLHF. As DNA, the CDR3 is TGCGCCAGCAGCCTTGGGACAGGGGGAGGGAATTCACCCCTCCACTTT.

There are a few counts of this clone. J is TRBJ2-7 and V is TRBV9, with D possibly being TRBD1 (5 bases). This CDR3 comprises 16 residues. CDR1 SGDLS and CDR2 YYNGEE come from the germline V gene. V gave up 4 bases and J gave up 0 bases, with 17 bases separating them. CDR3: CASSTGSRGSSYEQYF. In DNA, the CDR3 is TGTGCCAGCAGCACCGGTTCAAGGGGAAGCTCCTACGAGCAGTACTTC.

As concerns this clone: The sample has other DNA sequences that encode this CDR3 too. The V and J genes are TRBV7-9 and TRBJ2-3; the D gene is possibly TRBD2 (6 bases). Trimming cost V 2 bases and J 3 bases, with 6 bases left between them. The CDR3 is made up of 13 amino acids. In germline, CDR1 is SEHNR, CDR2 FQNEAQ (reference sequence). CDR3 sequence: CASSLSGTDTQYF. As DNA, the CDR3 is TGTGCCAGCAGCTTAAGCGGGACAGATACGCAGTATTTT.

This clone has just one count. The chain joins TRBV11-2 to TRBJ2-7; 8 positions agree with TRBD2. CDR3 size: 16 residues. Trimming took 5 bases from V and 2 from J; bases not matched to a gene: 11. Germline V gene lookup returns CDR1 SGHAT and CDR2 FQNNGV. The CDR3: CASSPHGGGWTYEQYF. In DNA, the CDR3 is TGTGCCAGCAGCCCCCACGGCGGGGGGTGGACCTACGAGCAGTACTTC. The whole variable domain, remainder taken from reference TRBV11-2 and TRBJ2-7, is EAGVAQSPRYKIIEKRQSVAFWCNPISGHATLYWYQQILGQGPKLLIQFQNNGVVDDSQLPKDRFSAERLKGVDSTLKIQPAKLEDSAVYLCASSPHGGGWTYEQYFGPGTRLTVT.

This sequence joins TRBV18 and TRBJ1-4; a possible D gene is TRBD1 (6 bases). Between the trimmed V and J ends, which lost 3 bases and 4 bases, there was a span of 9 bases. The CDR3 loop spans 14 amino acids. CDR1 and CDR2 (germline): KGHSH, LQKENI. DNA for the CDR3: TGTGCCAGCTCACCTAGACAGGATAATGAAAAACTGTTTTTT. This sequence encodes CASSPRQDNEKLFF.

The V and J genes are TRBV7-9 and TRBJ2-1, with D possibly matching TRBD2 (5 bases). The V end lost 3 bases, the J end lost 9 bases, and 15 bases lay between the germline ends. The CDR3 consists of 14 residues. CDR1 is SEHNR and CDR2 is FQNEAQ in the germline V gene (reference sequence). Here the CDR3 DNA reads TGTGCCAGCAGCTTCAGGCGTCCGGCGGGTGAGCAGTTCTTC. Its translation: CASSFRRPAGEQFF. Full variable domain (missing parts from reference TRBV7-9 and TRBJ2-1): DTGVSQNPRHKITKRGQNVTFRCDPISEHNRLYWYRQTLGQGPEFLTYFQNEAQLEKSRLLSDRFSAERPKGSFSTLEIQRTEQGDSAMYLCASSFRRPAGEQFFGPGTRLTVL.

The chain is built from TRBV18 and TRBJ1-2; 9 nucleotides agree with TRBD1. The CDR3 is 16 residues long. Germline assignment: CDR1 KGHSH and CDR2 LQKENI. Trimming took 0 bases from V and 6 from J; bases not matched to a gene: 8. Here the CDR3 DNA reads TGTGCCAGCTCACCACCTTCGGGACAGGGAGGCAATGGCTACACCTTC. Its translation: CASSPPSGQGGNGYTF.